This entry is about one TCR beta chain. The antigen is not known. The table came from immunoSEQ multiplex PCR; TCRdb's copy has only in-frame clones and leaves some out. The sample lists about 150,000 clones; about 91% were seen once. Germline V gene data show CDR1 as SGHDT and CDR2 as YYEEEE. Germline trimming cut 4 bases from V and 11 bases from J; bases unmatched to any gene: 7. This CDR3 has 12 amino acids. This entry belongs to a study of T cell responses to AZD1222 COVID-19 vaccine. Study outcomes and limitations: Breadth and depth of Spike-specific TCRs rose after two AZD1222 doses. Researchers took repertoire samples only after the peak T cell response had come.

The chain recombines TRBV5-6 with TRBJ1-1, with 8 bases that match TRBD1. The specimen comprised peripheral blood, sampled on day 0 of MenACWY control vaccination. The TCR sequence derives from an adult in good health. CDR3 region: CASSGQGSGAFF. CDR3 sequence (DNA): TGTGCCAGCAGCGGACAGGGCTCTGGGGCTTTCTTT.